A single TCR beta chain is shown here with its context. The target antigen is unknown. The data are from a study of shared clonotypes between healthy human individuals. The study's findings and limits: Generation probabilities were higher for clonotypes shared across all four sorted-subset donors than for unshared ones.

Execution of the assay was at deep level. Every immunoSEQ plate was one replicate of a subset's evenly spread DNA. The repertoire was sequenced with immunoSEQ multiplex PCR; TCRdb's copy has only in-frame clones and lacks some. The sample carries around 600,000 clones, 98% recorded once. Naive CD8 cells were CD45RO-negative, positively selected for CCR7, excluding terminally differentiated effector memory CD45RA+ cells. The germline V gene has CDR1 DFQATT and CDR2 SNEGSKA (reference sequence). CDR3 length: 10 amino acids. Deletions cut 6 bases from V and 6 bases from J, with 3 bases between. The source of this sequence is a man aged 30 to 39 in good health. The sequencing input was naive CD8+ T cells sorted from blood. The chain uses TRBV20-1 and TRBJ2-6; D unresolved. CDR3 region: CSAQANVLTF. CDR3 sequence (DNA): TGCAGTGCGCAGGCCAACGTCCTGACTTTC.